These T cell receptor beta chains were read from a single sample in a study of human T cells and chemical hapten exposure. TCRdb analysed the RACE reads with MiXCR anew, one entry per CDR3 protein. This table holds under 450,000 distinct CDR3 sequences, about 6% found once. The sample consisted of whole blood, taken in connection with sensitization to the hapten diphenylcyclopropenone (DPC). The receptors shown here come from a woman under 30 with alopecia areata. Some clones in this sample may be carry-over from other donors' samples. Each CDR3 is given without its conserved first and last residue. Each record gives: J gene, V gene, CDR3 protein.

>TRBJ1-4|TRBV12-3/TRBV12-4
ASSPGEATNEKLF
>TRBJ1-5|TRBV28
ASSPPLGQPQH
>TRBJ1-6|TRBV12-3/TRBV12-4
ASSGTTSPLH
>TRBJ2-2|TRBV4-1
ASSTQGTIGELF
>TRBJ1-2|TRBV6-6
ASSYFGGTDGYGYT
>TRBJ2-5|TRBV9
ASSVWTGEMETQY
>TRBJ1-1|TRBV7-8
ASSSSGGRNTEAF
>TRBJ1-6|TRBV13
ASSHGTANSPLH
>TRBJ2-3|TRBV14
ASSQDWGGTQY
>TRBJ2-1|TRBV20-1
SAKAGTSWAYNEQF
>TRBJ1-6|TRBV6-6
ASKGDRLGSPLH
>TRBJ2-7|TRBV5-4
ASSLRSAGAYEQY
>TRBJ1-2|TRBV3-1
ASSQEGNYGYT
>TRBJ2-7|TRBV11-2
ASSLAPTATYEQY
>TRBJ2-3|TRBV27
ASSQTLYFGTDTQY
>TRBJ2-2|TRBV4-3
ASSQDFRRATGELF
>TRBJ2-2|TRBV4-2
ASSQALGTSGTYTGELF
>TRBJ1-2|TRBV7-9
ASSGTYGYT
>TRBJ2-1|TRBV2
ASSSIAGGPYNEQF
>TRBJ1-1|TRBV12-3/TRBV12-4
ASSSKGGTEAF
>TRBJ1-2|TRBV10-3
AISVGDGYGYT
>TRBJ2-3|TRBV14
ASSQNRADTQY
>TRBJ2-3|TRBV20-1
SAREYPSTDTQY
>TRBJ1-1|TRBV9
ASKGGDTEAF
>TRBJ1-2|TRBV6-1
ASSVGQGLDYGYT
>TRBJ2-6|TRBV18
ASSPDRLGYGANVLT
>TRBJ1-5|TRBV5-1
ASSWGDGQPQH
>TRBJ1-4|TRBV20-1
SSRGWGEKLF
>TRBJ2-3|TRBV6-1
ASSELMAGGKLSDTQY
>TRBJ1-2|TRBV6-2/TRBV6-3
ASSFSDYGYT
>TRBJ1-2|TRBV7-9
ASSRGANYGYT
>TRBJ1-1|TRBV10-3
AISDRGTEAF
>TRBJ1-2|TRBV20-1
SAVAGASGYT
>TRBJ1-2|TRBV3-1
ASSPAWDGYT
>TRBJ2-7|TRBV18
ASSQGRYEQY
>TRBJ2-3|TRBV18
ASSSGLAERRY